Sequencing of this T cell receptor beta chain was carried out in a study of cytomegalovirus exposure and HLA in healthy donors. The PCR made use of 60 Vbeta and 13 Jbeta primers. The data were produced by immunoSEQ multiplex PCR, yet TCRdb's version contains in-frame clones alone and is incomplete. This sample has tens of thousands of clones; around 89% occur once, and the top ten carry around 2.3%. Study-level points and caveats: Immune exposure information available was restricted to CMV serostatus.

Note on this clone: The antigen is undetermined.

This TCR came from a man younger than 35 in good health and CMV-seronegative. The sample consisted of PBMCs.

The CDR3 DNA is TGTGCCAGCAGCCCGCCTGGGACTAGCAACAATGAGCAGTTCTTC. It yields the protein CASSPPGTSNNEQFF. The rearrangement joins TRBV7-8 to TRBJ2-1; 9 bases line up with TRBD2. The CDR3 is 15 amino acids. The germline gives CDR1 SGHVS, CDR2 FQNEAQ. V lost 5 bases and J lost 5; bases outside the gene matches: 7.